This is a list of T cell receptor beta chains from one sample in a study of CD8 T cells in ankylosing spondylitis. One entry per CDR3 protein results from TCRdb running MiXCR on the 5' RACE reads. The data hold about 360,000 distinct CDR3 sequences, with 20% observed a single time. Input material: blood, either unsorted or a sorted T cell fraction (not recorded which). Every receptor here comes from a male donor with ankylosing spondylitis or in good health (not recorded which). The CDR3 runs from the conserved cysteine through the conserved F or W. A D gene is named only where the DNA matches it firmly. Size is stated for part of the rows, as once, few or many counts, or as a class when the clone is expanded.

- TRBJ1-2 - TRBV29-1 CIGQETNYGYTF TGCATCGGGCAGGAAACTAACTATGGCTACACCTTC
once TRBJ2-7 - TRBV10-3 CAISDGGSISYEQYF TGTGCCATCAGTGACGGGGGCTCCATCTCCTACGAGCAGTACTTC
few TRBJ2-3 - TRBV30 CAWNYGSSDTQYF TGTGCCTGGAATTACGGGTCTTCGGATACGCAGTATTTT
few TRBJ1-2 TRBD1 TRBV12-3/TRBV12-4 CASGQGIPGYTF TGTGCCAGCGGACAGGGCATCCCTGGCTACACCTTC
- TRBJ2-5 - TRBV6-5 CASSYPSGTQYF TGTGCCAGCAGTTACCCCAGTGGGACCCAGTACTTC
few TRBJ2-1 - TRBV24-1 CATSDGKRGNEQFF TGTGCCACCAGTGACGGGAAAAGGGGCAATGAGCAGTTCTTC
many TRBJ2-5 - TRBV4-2 CASSQDWGEFIDQETQYF TGTGCCAGCAGCCAAGATTGGGGAGAGTTCATTGACCAAGAGACCCAGTACTTC
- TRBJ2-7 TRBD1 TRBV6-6 CASRPGTDYEQYF TGTGCCAGCAGACCGGGGACAGACTACGAGCAGTACTTC
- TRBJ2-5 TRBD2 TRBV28 CASNWVLAGKQETQYF TGTGCCAGCAACTGGGTTCTAGCGGGAAAACAAGAGACCCAGTACTTC
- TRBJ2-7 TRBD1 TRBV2 CASSEVTGTGSYEQYF TGTGCCAGCAGTGAGGTAACCGGGACAGGGTCCTACGAGCAGTACTTC
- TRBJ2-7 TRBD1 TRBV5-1 CASSIQGDHEQYF TGCGCCAGCAGTATTCAGGGGGACCACGAGCAGTACTTC
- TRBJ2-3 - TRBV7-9 CASSLGILNTDTQYF TGTGCCAGCAGCTTAGGCATTCTGAACACAGATACGCAGTATTTT
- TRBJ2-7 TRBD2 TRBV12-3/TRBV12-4 CASSFTSGGGDEQYF TGTGCCAGCAGTTTTACTAGCGGGGGGGGAGACGAGCAGTACTTC
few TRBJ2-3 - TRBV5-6 CASSLLSGSAQYF TGTGCCAGCAGCTTGCTCTCGGGGAGTGCGCAGTATTTT
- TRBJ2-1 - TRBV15 CATSRVKGSAYNEQFF TGTGCCACCAGCAGAGTAAAGGGGAGCGCCTACAATGAGCAGTTCTTC
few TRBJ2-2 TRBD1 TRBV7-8 CASSLAGTGNVGELFF TGTGCCAGCAGCTTAGCGGGGACAGGGAACGTCGGGGAGCTGTTTTTT
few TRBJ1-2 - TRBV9 CASSTRTVRDGYTF TGTGCCAGCAGCACCCGGACGGTACGCGATGGCTACACCTTC
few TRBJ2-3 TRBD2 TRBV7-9 CASSYRGESDTQYF TGTGCCAGCAGCTATCGGGGGGAATCAGATACGCAGTATTTT
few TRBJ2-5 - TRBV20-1 CSASQRGETQYF TGCAGTGCCAGTCAACGAGGGGAGACCCAGTACTTC
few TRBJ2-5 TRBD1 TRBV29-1 CSVSGGRTYQETQYF TGCAGCGTTTCAGGGGGCCGAACGTACCAAGAGACCCAGTACTTC
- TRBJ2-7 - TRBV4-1 CASSSRLEQYF TGCGCCAGCAGCTCTCGTCTGGAGCAGTACTTC
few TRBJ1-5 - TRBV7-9 CASSFENQGQPQHF TGTGCCAGCAGCTTCGAAAACCAGGGTCAGCCCCAGCATTTT
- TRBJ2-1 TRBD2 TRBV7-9 CASSAGLAGGFYNEQFF TGTGCCAGCAGCGCGGGACTAGCGGGGGGGTTTTACAATGAGCAGTTCTTC
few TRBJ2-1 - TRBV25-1 CASSAEGGFYNEQFF TGTGCCAGCAGTGCGGAGGGGGGCTTCTACAATGAGCAGTTCTTC
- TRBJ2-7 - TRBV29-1 CSVAEGALEQYF TGCAGCGTTGCCGAGGGAGCCTTGGAGCAGTACTTC
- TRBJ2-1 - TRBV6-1 CASRPETGSSYNEQFF TGTGCCAGCAGACCCGAAACTGGAAGCTCCTACAATGAGCAGTTCTTC
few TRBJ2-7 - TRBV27 CASGDLGNEQYF TGTGCCAGTGGGGACCTCGGGAACGAGCAGTACTTC
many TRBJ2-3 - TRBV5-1 CASSLLGETDTQYF TGCGCCAGCAGCTTGTTGGGGGAGACAGATACGCAGTATTTT
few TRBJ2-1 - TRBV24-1 CATSGGTEINNERFF TGTGCCACCAGTGGTGGGACGGAGATAAACAATGAGCGTTTCTTC
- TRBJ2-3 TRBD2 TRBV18 CASSLYPAGASTDTQYF TGTGCCAGCTCACTCTACCCAGCGGGGGCCAGCACAGATACGCAGTATTTT
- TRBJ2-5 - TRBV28 CASSLPPRSSRSETQYF TGTGCCAGCAGTTTACCCCCTCGGTCGAGTCGGTCGGAGACCCAGTACTTC
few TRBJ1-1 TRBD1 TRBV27 CASSVLGQGPRDTEAFF TGTGCCAGCAGTGTCCTAGGACAGGGGCCCAGGGACACTGAAGCTTTCTTT
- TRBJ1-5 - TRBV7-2 CASSPLPPGYSNQPQHF TGTGCCAGCAGCCCACTGCCCCCAGGGTATAGCAATCAGCCCCAGCATTTT
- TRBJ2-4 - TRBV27 CASRPIGRPLAKNIQYF TGTGCCAGCAGACCGATCGGAAGACCTTTAGCCAAAAACATTCAGTACTTC
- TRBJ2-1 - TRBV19 CASSYTSGLGYNEQFF TGTGCCAGTAGCTATACTTCAGGATTAGGGTACAATGAGCAGTTCTTC
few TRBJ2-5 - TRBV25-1 CASSPTGQETQYF TGTGCCAGCAGTCCCACAGGACAAGAGACCCAGTACTTC
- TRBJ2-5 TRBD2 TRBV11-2 CASSQTSGGAQETQYF TGTGCCAGCAGCCAAACTAGCGGGGGGGCCCAAGAGACCCAGTACTTC
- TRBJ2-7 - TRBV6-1 CASSEEFPRTEQYF TGTGCCAGCAGTGAAGAGTTCCCTAGAACCGAGCAGTACTTC
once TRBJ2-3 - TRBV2 CASNGGPTDTQYF TGTGCCTCTAACGGGGGCCCCACAGATACGCAGTATTTT
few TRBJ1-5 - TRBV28 CASSSGLRSNQPQHF TGTGCCAGCAGCAGCGGGTTGCGGAGCAATCAGCCCCAGCATTTT
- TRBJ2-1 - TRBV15 CATSRVPSGYNEQFF TGTGCCACCAGCAGAGTGCCGTCGGGGTACAATGAGCAGTTCTTC
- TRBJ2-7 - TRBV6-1 CASSEAWAFTYEQYF TGTGCCAGCAGTGAAGCTTGGGCGTTTACCTACGAGCAGTACTTC
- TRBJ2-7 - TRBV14 CASSQDAGLSYEQYF TGTGCCAGCAGCCAAGATGCAGGGTTATCCTACGAGCAGTACTTC
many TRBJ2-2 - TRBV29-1 CSVEGALDTGELFF TGCAGCGTTGAAGGGGCCCTGGACACCGGGGAGCTGTTTTTT
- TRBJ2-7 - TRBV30 CAWSFGQGFQYF TGTGCCTGGAGTTTTGGCCAGGGGTTTCAGTACTTC
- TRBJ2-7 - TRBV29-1 CSAQGRGSSYEQYF TGCAGCGCTCAGGGAAGGGGGAGCTCCTACGAGCAGTACTTC
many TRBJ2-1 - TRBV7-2 CASSPPIKGEQFF TGTGCCAGCAGCCCCCCAATAAAGGGTGAGCAGTTCTTC
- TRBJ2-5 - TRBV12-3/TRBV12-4 CASSRGPQETQYF TGTGCCAGCAGCCGCGGTCCCCAAGAGACCCAGTACTTC
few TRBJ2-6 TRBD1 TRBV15 CATTSGQGGGANVLTF TGTGCCACCACCTCCGGACAGGGAGGTGGGGCCAACGTCCTGACTTTC
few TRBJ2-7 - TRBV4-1 CASSQDSRFYEQYF TGCGCCAGCAGCCAAGATAGCCGGTTCTACGAGCAGTACTTC